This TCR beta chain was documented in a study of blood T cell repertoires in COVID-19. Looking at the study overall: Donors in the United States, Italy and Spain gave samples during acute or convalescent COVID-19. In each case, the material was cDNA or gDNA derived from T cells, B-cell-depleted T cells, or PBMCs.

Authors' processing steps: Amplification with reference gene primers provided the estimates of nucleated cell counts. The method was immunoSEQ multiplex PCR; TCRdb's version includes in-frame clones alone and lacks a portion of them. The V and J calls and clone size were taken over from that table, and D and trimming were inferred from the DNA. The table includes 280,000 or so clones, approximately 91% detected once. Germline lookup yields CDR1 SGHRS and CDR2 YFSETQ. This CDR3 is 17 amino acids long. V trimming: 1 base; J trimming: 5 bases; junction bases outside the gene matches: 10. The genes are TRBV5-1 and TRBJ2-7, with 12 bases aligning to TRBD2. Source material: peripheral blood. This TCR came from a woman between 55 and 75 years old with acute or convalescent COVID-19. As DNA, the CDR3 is TGCGCCAGCAGCTTGCTAGCGGGAGGGCTTAAAGTCAACGAGCAGTACTTC. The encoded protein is CASSLLAGGLKVNEQYF. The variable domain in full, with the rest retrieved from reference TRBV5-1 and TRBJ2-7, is KAGVTQTPRYLIKTRGQQVTLSCSPISGHRSVSWYQQTPGQGLQFLFEYFSETQRNKGNFPGRFSGRQFSNSRSEMNVSTLELGDSALYLCASSLLAGGLKVNEQYFGPGTRLTVT.